Listed here are 19 T cell receptor beta chains from one sample, sequenced in a study of cytomegalovirus exposure and HLA in healthy donors. PCR was performed using 60 Vbeta and 13 Jbeta primers. Only in-frame clones appear in the TCRdb table, and some are missing; sequencing was by immunoSEQ multiplex PCR. Counted here are approximately 100,000 clones, roughly 79% occurring once; the ten biggest clones make up roughly 4%. Source material: PBMCs. All receptors come from a man aged 35 to 55 in good health and CMV-seronegative.

This chain links TRBV5-1 with TRBJ1-1, with a possible D match to TRBD1 (6 bases). V lost 5 bases to trimming and J lost 1 base, with 15 bases between them. Germline CDR1 is SGHRS and CDR2 is YFSETQ. CDR3 length: 15 residues. The chain's CDR3 is CASREDGTTNTEAFF. CDR3 in DNA: TGCGCCAGCAGGGAAGATGGGACAACGAACACTGAAGCTTTCTTT.

V usage is TRBV28 and J usage is TRBJ1-4; D ambiguous. Per the germline V gene, CDR1 is MDHEN and CDR2 is SYDVKM. The CDR3 is made up of 15 amino acids. V gave up 6 bases and J gave up 2 bases, with 13 bases separating them. CDR3 loop: CASRGGGRTNEKLFF. CDR3 in DNA: TGTGCCAGCAGAGGAGGCGGCCGGACTAATGAAAAACTGTTTTTT. Based on the CDR3 plus reference TRBV28 and TRBJ1-4, the full variable domain is DVKVTQSSRYLVKRTGEKVFLECVQDMDHENMFWYRQDPGLGLRLIYFSYDVKMKEKGDIPEGYSVSREKKERFSLILESASTNQTSMYLCASRGGGRTNEKLFFGSGTQLSVL.

This clone was recorded a few times. The same CDR3 is also encoded by other DNA sequences in this sample. The chain has TRBV6-5 and TRBJ1-6; D might be TRBD1 (6 bases). This CDR3 is built from 14 residues. CDR1 is MNHEY, CDR2 SVGAGI, per germline. V gave up 10 bases and J gave up 1 base, with 11 bases separating them. The CDR3 DNA sequence: TGTGCCACCCTTCAGGGGTCCTATAATTCACCCCTCCACTTT. It yields the protein CATLQGSYNSPLHF.

V and J are TRBV19 and TRBJ2-1; TRBD1 matches 7 bases. Germline V gene data show CDR1 as LNHDA and CDR2 as SQIVND (reference sequence). The CDR3 is made up of 15 amino acids. V shed 5 bases and J 7 bases; nucleotides not matched to a gene: 11. DNA of the CDR3: TGTGCCAGTAGTTCGGGACAGTCCCGTTTGAATGAGCAGTTCTTC. It specifies CASSSGQSRLNEQFF. Full variable domain (remainder filled in from reference TRBV19 and TRBJ2-1): DGGITQSPKYLFRKEGQNVTLSCEQNLNHDAMYWYRQDPGQGLRLIYYSQIVNDFQKGDIAEGYSVSREKKESFPLTVTSAQKNPTAFYLCASSSGQSRLNEQFFGPGTRLTVL.

V gene TRBV9 combines with J gene TRBJ1-3, with D uncertain. Trimming removed 0 bases at V and 4 bases at J, with 8 bases between. The CDR3 length is 14 residues. Germline V gene data show CDR1 as SGDLS and CDR2 as YYNGEE. For the CDR3, the DNA is TGTGCCAGCAGCGTAGGGCAAACCGGAAACACCATATATTTT. Its translation is CASSVGQTGNTIYF.

This chain links TRBV5-4 with TRBJ2-7; TRBD2 agrees at 9 bases. The CDR3 spans 16 residues. CDR1 and CDR2 from the germline V gene are SGHNT and YYREEE (reference sequence). V lost 1 base, J lost 5 bases, and 10 bases stayed unmatched. The CDR3 coding sequence is TGTGCCAGCAGCTTGAGTCTAGCGGGGAGGGGAGACGAGCAGTACTTC. This encodes CASSLSLAGRGDEQYF. Full variable domain (remainder filled in from reference TRBV5-4 and TRBJ2-7): ETGVTQSPTHLIKTRGQQVTLRCSSQSGHNTVSWYQQALGQGPQFIFQYYREEENGRGNFPPRFSGLQFPNYSSELNVNALELDDSALYLCASSLSLAGRGDEQYFGPGTRLTVT.

The chain couples TRBV27 to TRBJ2-1; the match to TRBD2 covers 14 bases. Germline V gene lookup returns CDR1 MNHEY and CDR2 SMNVEV (reference sequence). The CDR3 totals 16 residues. Trimming at V came to 1 base and at J to 14 bases, leaving 10 bases not matched to a gene. CDR3 nucleotide sequence: TGTGCCAGCAGTTTATTCGGGACTAGCGGGGGCTCTACCAAGTTCTTC. Residues: CASSLFGTSGGSTKFF.

The gene calls are TRBV6-5 and TRBJ1-1, with 8 bases identical to TRBD1. This CDR3 is built from 15 residues. The germline V gene has CDR1 MNHEY and CDR2 SVGAGI. The ends lost 2 bases at V and 1 base at J; junction bases unmatched: 3. CDR3 protein: CASSYQGAGNTEAFF. The CDR3 DNA sequence: TGTGCCAGCAGTTACCAGGGGGCCGGGAACACTGAAGCTTTCTTT.

The chain combines TRBV6-5 with TRBJ2-7; 10 nucleotides match TRBD1. This CDR3 has 14 amino acids. The germline V gene has CDR1 MNHEY and CDR2 SVGAGI. V was clipped by 2 bases and J by 3 bases; unmatched bases: 1. The CDR3 reads CASSYRDRGYEQYF. The CDR3 nucleotides are TGTGCCAGCAGTTACAGGGACAGGGGCTACGAGCAGTACTTC.

The chain recombines TRBV7-2 with TRBJ2-3; D gene ambiguous. The V and J ends lost 5 bases and 4 bases respectively, with 7 bases between them. The V gene's germline CDR1 is SGHTA and CDR2 FQGNSA. The length of the CDR3 is 12 residues. The CDR3 sequence: CASSRIADTQYF. For the CDR3, the DNA is TGTGCCAGCAGCCGAATAGCAGATACGCAGTATTTT.

The chain combines TRBV27 with TRBJ2-3, with D tentatively TRBD1 (5 bases). Germline V CDR1 and CDR2: MNHEY, SMNVEV (reference sequence). With 5 bases removed from V and 2 bases from J, the gap between germline ends came to 11 bases. The CDR3 covers 14 residues. CDR3 DNA sequence: TGTGCCAGCAGTATGGAGACAGACACAGATACGCAGTATTTT. Protein sequence: CASSMETDTDTQYF.

V gene TRBV12-5 combines with J gene TRBJ2-1, with 9 bases identical to TRBD2. With V trimmed by 0 bases and J by 5 bases, 17 bases remained unmatched. The CDR3 runs 20 residues. Per germline, CDR1 LGHNT and CDR2 FRNRAP. The CDR3, as DNA: TGTGCTAGTGGTTTGGTCCGGGCCGCGGGGGGGCCTACCGTACACAATGAGCAGTTCTTC. Encoded protein: CASGLVRAAGGPTVHNEQFF.

The rearrangement links TRBV18 to TRBJ2-2; 9 bases fit TRBD2. The CDR3 is made up of 14 amino acids. J lost 2 bases, V lost 6 bases, and 1 base had no gene match. Germline loops: CDR1 KGHSH, CDR2 LQKENI. The CDR3 is CASSGTSNTGELFF. The DNA for the CDR3 is TGTGCCAGCTCCGGGACTAGCAACACCGGGGAGCTGTTTTTT. The full variable domain, with the rest looked up from reference TRBV18 and TRBJ2-2, is NAGVMQNPRHLVRRRGQEARLRCSPMKGHSHVYWYRQLPEEGLKFMVYLQKENIIDESGMPKERFSAEFPKEGPSILRIQQVVRGDSAAYFCASSGTSNTGELFFGEGSRLTVL.

The V call is TRBV5-1, the J call TRBJ2-3, with D possibly being TRBD2 (7 bases). Germline loops: CDR1 SGHRS, CDR2 YFSETQ. Trimming pared 4 bases from V and 4 bases from J, leaving 19 bases between. The CDR3 contains 16 residues. DNA of the CDR3: TGCGCCAGCAGCATGGGATCGGGGGGCTTCGCAGATACGCAGTATTTT. It encodes CASSMGSGGFADTQYF.

The chain joins TRBV28 to TRBJ2-3, with 7 bases identical to TRBD2. Germline lookup yields CDR1 MDHEN and CDR2 SYDVKM. Germline trimming cut 6 bases from V and 6 bases from J; bases unmatched to any gene: 6. This CDR3 contains 13 residues. The CDR3 sequence is CASRPGGYDTQYF. CDR3 DNA: TGTGCCAGCAGGCCGGGGGGTTACGATACGCAGTATTTT.

This clone has only a few counts. The chain links TRBV30 to TRBJ2-5, with D possibly TRBD2 on 6 matching bases. Trimming cost V 0 bases and J 2 bases, with 7 bases left between them. This CDR3 is built from 13 residues. Per germline, CDR1 GTSNPN and CDR2 SVGIG (reference sequence). CDR3 protein: CAWSVGGQETQYF. Written as DNA, the CDR3 is TGTGCCTGGAGTGTGGGAGGACAAGAGACCCAGTACTTC.

The rearrangement joins TRBV6-5 to TRBJ2-5; TRBD2 is a possible D gene (5 bases). This CDR3 contains 13 residues. CDR1 is MNHEY and CDR2 is SVGAGI in the germline V gene. The V end lost 8 bases, the J end lost 4 bases, and 14 bases lay between the germline ends. For the CDR3, the DNA is TGTGCCAGCCGGGAACCCACCGGAGAGACCCAGTACTTC. Amino acid sequence: CASREPTGETQYF.

The rearrangement links TRBV7-8 to TRBJ2-7, with a tentative D call TRBD1 (6 bases). This CDR3 comprises 14 residues. Germline V CDR1 and CDR2: SGHVS, FQNEAQ. The V end was cut by 6 bases, the J end by 5 bases, with 17 bases between. CDR3 DNA sequence: TGTGCCAGCAGACCAGCTGGGGGCCGGAACGAGCAGTACGTC. This translates into CASRPAGGRNEQYV.

The chain recombines TRBV5-5 with TRBJ1-5, with a weak D call TRBD1 (6 bases). Germline CDR1 SGHKS, CDR2 YYEKEE (reference sequence). Trimming removed 5 bases at V and 10 bases at J, with 19 bases between. CDR3 length: 14 amino acids. The CDR3 is CASSPGTINGPQHF. The CDR3 nucleotides are TGTGCCAGCAGTCCTGGGACAATTAACGGACCCCAGCATTTT.